This TCR beta chain was observed in a study of chemoradiotherapy in HPV16-positive cancers. The table came from immunoSEQ multiplex PCR; TCRdb's copy has only in-frame clones and leaves some out. The sample lists 5,900 or so clones, under 85% occurring once. From germline, CDR1 is MNHEY and CDR2 SMNVEV (reference sequence). There are 15 residues in the CDR3. V lost 2 bases and J lost 0, with 10 bases in between. The rearrangement joins TRBV27 to TRBJ1-1; no reliable D call. The TCR sequence derives from a human donor with HPV-associated anogenital cancer. The input for sequencing was tumor tissue, taken from a patient who underwent chemoradiotherapy. DNA of the CDR3: TGTGCCAGCAGTTTAGGTCGTAGCGTGAACACTGAAGCTTTCTTT. Encoded protein: CASSLGRSVNTEAFF.